This is a list of T cell receptor beta chains from one sample in a study of blood T cell repertoires in COVID-19. Generated by immunoSEQ multiplex PCR, the TCRdb table keeps only in-frame clones and is missing some. Of a few hundred thousand clones listed, over 75% were seen once; the top ten hold roughly 2.5%. Sequenced: peripheral blood. These receptors were collected from a woman aged 45-65 years with acute or convalescent COVID-19. Each CDR3 is given with its conserved first and last residue. A D gene is named only where the DNA matches it firmly. Size values are once, few and many counts, or a class for expanded clones, and some rows have none.

clone_size: few
d_call: TRBD1
j_call: TRBJ2-7
v_call: TRBV6-5
cdr3_aa: CASSYANRGSYEQYF
cdr3_nt: TGTGCCAGCAGTTACGCCAACAGGGGGTCCTACGAGCAGTACTTC

clone_size: NA
d_call: NA
j_call: TRBJ1-6
v_call: TRBV7-8
cdr3_aa: CASSLAFGEGVETLHF
cdr3_nt: TGTGCCAGCAGCTTAGCTTTTGGCGAGGGGGTTGAAACCCTCCACTTT

clone_size: NA
d_call: TRBD2
j_call: TRBJ2-1
v_call: TRBV27
cdr3_aa: CASSPDTSGYNEQFF
cdr3_nt: TGTGCCAGCAGTCCGGATACTAGCGGCTACAATGAGCAGTTCTTC

clone_size: NA
d_call: NA
j_call: TRBJ1-5
v_call: TRBV12-3/TRBV12-4
cdr3_aa: CASSWQGWPQHF
cdr3_nt: TGTGCCAGCAGTTGGCAGGGTTGGCCCCAGCATTTT

clone_size: NA
d_call: NA
j_call: TRBJ1-2
v_call: TRBV28
cdr3_aa: CASSPQGEGYTF
cdr3_nt: TGTGCCAGCAGTCCACAGGGTGAAGGCTACACCTTC

clone_size: few
d_call: NA
j_call: TRBJ2-7
v_call: TRBV9
cdr3_aa: CASSVEGAHYEQYF
cdr3_nt: TGTGCCAGCAGCGTAGAGGGAGCGCACTACGAGCAGTACTTC

clone_size: once
d_call: NA
j_call: TRBJ2-1
v_call: TRBV12-3/TRBV12-4
cdr3_aa: CASSLSSNNEQFF
cdr3_nt: TGTGCCAGCAGTTTATCTAGTAACAATGAGCAGTTCTTC

clone_size: few
d_call: NA
j_call: TRBJ2-5
v_call: TRBV3-1/TRBV3-2
cdr3_aa: CASSHPQSHPETQYF
cdr3_nt: TGTGCCAGCAGCCATCCCCAGTCACATCCGGAGACCCAGTACTTC

clone_size: once
d_call: NA
j_call: TRBJ1-1
v_call: TRBV27
cdr3_aa: CASSLLGLANTEAFF
cdr3_nt: TGTGCCAGCAGTCTTCTGGGACTGGCGAACACTGAAGCTTTCTTT

clone_size: NA
d_call: NA
j_call: TRBJ1-1
v_call: TRBV3-1/TRBV3-2
cdr3_aa: CASSQTGQPTEAFF
cdr3_nt: TGTGCCAGCAGCCAGACTGGACAGCCAACTGAAGCTTTCTTT

clone_size: NA
d_call: NA
j_call: TRBJ2-5
v_call: TRBV11-2
cdr3_aa: CASSLDLLDSQETQYF
cdr3_nt: TGTGCCAGCAGCTTAGATCTTCTGGACAGCCAAGAGACCCAGTACTTC

clone_size: NA
d_call: TRBD2
j_call: TRBJ2-1
v_call: TRBV5-4
cdr3_aa: CASSHKLAQSSYNEQFF
cdr3_nt: TGTGCCAGCAGCCACAAACTAGCGCAAAGCTCCTACAATGAGCAGTTCTTC

clone_size: NA
d_call: TRBD2
j_call: TRBJ2-2
v_call: TRBV19
cdr3_aa: CASSIRLEGTSGISHGELFF
cdr3_nt: TGTGCCAGTAGTATACGGTTGGAGGGGACTAGCGGGATATCCCACGGGGAGCTGTTTTTT

clone_size: few
d_call: TRBD2
j_call: TRBJ2-7
v_call: TRBV7-6
cdr3_aa: CASSLVGTSGYEQYF
cdr3_nt: TGTGCCAGCAGCTTAGTCGGGACTAGCGGCTACGAGCAGTACTTC

clone_size: NA
d_call: NA
j_call: TRBJ2-2
v_call: TRBV29-1
cdr3_aa: CSVDEGNTGELFF
cdr3_nt: TGCAGCGTTGATGAGGGGAACACCGGGGAGCTGTTTTTT

clone_size: NA
d_call: NA
j_call: TRBJ1-1
v_call: TRBV5-1
cdr3_aa: CASTSGTTNPGREKNTEAFF
cdr3_nt: TGCGCCAGCACCTCCGGGACAACCAACCCGGGGAGAGAGAAGAACACTGAAGCTTTCTTT

clone_size: NA
d_call: TRBD2
j_call: TRBJ2-5
v_call: TRBV9
cdr3_aa: CASSLLGGPLETQYF
cdr3_nt: TGTGCCAGCAGCCTCCTGGGAGGGCCTTTGGAGACCCAGTACTTC

clone_size: NA
d_call: TRBD1
j_call: TRBJ1-4
v_call: TRBV24-1
cdr3_aa: CATSDEGTRDRGQNTNEKLFF
cdr3_nt: TGTGCCACCAGTGATGAGGGTACGCGGGACAGGGGGCAGAATACTAATGAAAAACTGTTTTTT

clone_size: NA
d_call: NA
j_call: TRBJ1-1
v_call: TRBV7-9
cdr3_aa: CASSLNRVTEAFF
cdr3_nt: TGTGCCAGCAGCTTAAACAGGGTAACTGAAGCTTTCTTT

clone_size: once
d_call: NA
j_call: TRBJ1-3
v_call: TRBV7-9
cdr3_aa: CASSLRGLVHTIYF
cdr3_nt: TGTGCCAGCAGCTTAAGGGGTCTCGTCCACACCATATATTTT

clone_size: NA
d_call: NA
j_call: TRBJ1-5
v_call: TRBV3-1/TRBV3-2
cdr3_aa: CASSQVPFNQPQHF
cdr3_nt: TGTGCCAGCAGCCAAGTTCCGTTTAATCAGCCCCAGCATTTT

clone_size: NA
d_call: TRBD2
j_call: TRBJ2-1
v_call: TRBV5-1
cdr3_aa: CASSIGLAGNNEQFF
cdr3_nt: TGCGCCAGCAGCATAGGACTAGCGGGAAACAATGAGCAGTTCTTC

clone_size: NA
d_call: NA
j_call: TRBJ1-2
v_call: TRBV24-1
cdr3_aa: CATSGAGSLNYGYTF
cdr3_nt: TGTGCCACCAGTGGGGCAGGCTCCCTTAACTATGGCTACACCTTC

clone_size: NA
d_call: NA
j_call: TRBJ1-1
v_call: TRBV18
cdr3_aa: CASSPWAAEAFF
cdr3_nt: TGTGCCAGCTCACCATGGGCCGCTGAAGCTTTCTTT

clone_size: NA
d_call: TRBD2
j_call: TRBJ2-5
v_call: TRBV5-1
cdr3_aa: CASSLGMASGEETQYF
cdr3_nt: TGCGCCAGCAGCCTGGGTATGGCTAGCGGCGAAGAGACCCAGTACTTC

clone_size: NA
d_call: NA
j_call: TRBJ1-1
v_call: TRBV5-1
cdr3_aa: CASSLVGGTTEAFF
cdr3_nt: TGCGCCAGCAGCTTGGTGGGGGGGACCACTGAAGCTTTCTTT

clone_size: NA
d_call: NA
j_call: TRBJ1-6
v_call: TRBV24-1
cdr3_aa: CATSDLLGRGNSPLHF
cdr3_nt: TGTGCCACCAGTGATTTGCTGGGTCGGGGGAATTCACCCCTCCACTTT

clone_size: NA
d_call: NA
j_call: TRBJ1-3
v_call: TRBV28
cdr3_aa: CASSTGLARNTIYF
cdr3_nt: TGTGCCAGCAGTACAGGGTTAGCAAGAAACACCATATATTTT

clone_size: NA
d_call: NA
j_call: TRBJ1-2
v_call: TRBV25-1
cdr3_aa: CASRGGLDGYTF
cdr3_nt: TGTGCCAGCAGGGGAGGACTGGACGGCTACACCTTC

clone_size: NA
d_call: NA
j_call: TRBJ1-5
v_call: TRBV5-1
cdr3_aa: CASSWEGSEPQHF
cdr3_nt: TGCGCCAGCAGCTGGGAGGGTTCTGAGCCCCAGCATTTT

clone_size: NA
d_call: TRBD2
j_call: TRBJ2-7
v_call: TRBV7-9
cdr3_aa: CASSLGTSAVTYEQYF
cdr3_nt: TGTGCCAGCAGCTTGGGCACTAGCGCGGTAACCTACGAGCAGTACTTC

clone_size: NA
d_call: NA
j_call: TRBJ1-5
v_call: TRBV20-1
cdr3_aa: CSASRGTGRAQPQHF
cdr3_nt: TGCAGTGCGAGTAGGGGAACAGGTCGGGCACAGCCCCAGCATTTT

clone_size: NA
d_call: NA
j_call: TRBJ2-7
v_call: TRBV28
cdr3_aa: CASSPLGADGTYEQYF
cdr3_nt: TGTGCCAGCAGTCCCTTGGGAGCGGACGGCACCTACGAGCAGTACTTC

clone_size: NA
d_call: NA
j_call: TRBJ1-4
v_call: TRBV19
cdr3_aa: CASSISTATNEKLFF
cdr3_nt: TGTGCCAGTAGTATATCGACAGCAACTAATGAAAAACTGTTTTTT

clone_size: NA
d_call: TRBD1
j_call: TRBJ2-2
v_call: TRBV28
cdr3_aa: CASSPWGGQGAEGELFF
cdr3_nt: TGTGCCAGCAGTCCCTGGGGGGGACAGGGGGCGGAAGGGGAGCTGTTTTTT

clone_size: once
d_call: TRBD2
j_call: TRBJ2-1
v_call: TRBV18
cdr3_aa: CASSPRGLADNEQFF
cdr3_nt: TGTGCCAGCTCACCCAGGGGACTAGCGGACAATGAGCAGTTCTTC

clone_size: NA
d_call: TRBD1
j_call: TRBJ2-7
v_call: TRBV9
cdr3_aa: CASSVEQGNFEQYF
cdr3_nt: TGTGCCAGCAGCGTAGAACAGGGGAACTTCGAGCAGTACTTC

clone_size: NA
d_call: NA
j_call: TRBJ2-1
v_call: TRBV7-9
cdr3_aa: CASSLGGDEQFF
cdr3_nt: TGTGCCAGCAGCTTAGGGGGCGATGAGCAGTTCTTC

clone_size: once
d_call: NA
j_call: TRBJ2-2
v_call: TRBV29-1
cdr3_aa: CSVEDPGAGELFF
cdr3_nt: TGCAGCGTTGAAGATCCGGGAGCCGGGGAGCTGTTTTTT

clone_size: once
d_call: NA
j_call: TRBJ1-2
v_call: TRBV5-5
cdr3_aa: CASSLVYDSNYGYTF
cdr3_nt: TGTGCCAGCAGCTTGGTTTATGACAGTAACTATGGCTACACCTTC

clone_size: NA
d_call: NA
j_call: TRBJ1-1
v_call: TRBV5-1
cdr3_aa: CASSLVAPGAEAFF
cdr3_nt: TGCGCCAGCAGCTTGGTTGCACCGGGAGCTGAAGCTTTCTTT

clone_size: NA
d_call: TRBD2
j_call: TRBJ2-1
v_call: TRBV5-1
cdr3_aa: CASSLGGLAGHNEQFF
cdr3_nt: TGCGCCAGCAGCTTGGGGGGACTAGCGGGACACAATGAGCAGTTCTTC